A single sample is the source of the 22 T cell receptor beta chains below, sequenced in a study of T cells after yellow fever vaccination. MiXCR, applied by TCRdb to the 5' RACE reads, yields one record per CDR3 protein. Found here are more than 300,000 distinct CDR3 sequences, 9.5% to 12% of them singletons; the top ten hold about 3%. The material was CD4+ T cells sorted from PBMCs, obtained 45 days after the yellow fever booster vaccination. The receptors derive from a man aged 18 to 30 who received the YFV17D yellow fever vaccine.

This clonotype was seen a few times. The V call is TRBV4-1, the J call TRBJ2-1, with a tentative D call TRBD2 (7 bases). CDR3 size: 14 residues. Trimming left V 5 bases short and J 10 bases short, with 18 bases between. Germline V CDR1 and CDR2: MGHRA, YSYEKL. This CDR3 reads CASSSPTGGREQFF. CDR3 nucleotides: TGCGCCAGCAGCTCCCCAACCGGGGGGCGGGAGCAGTTCTTC.

V gene TRBV5-1 combines with J gene TRBJ1-3, with D possibly being TRBD1 (5 bases). Per the germline V gene, CDR1 is SGHRS and CDR2 is YFSETQ. The length of the CDR3 is 16 residues. V was pared by 0 bases and J by 0 bases, with 10 bases between. CDR3 bases: TGCGCCAGCAGCTTGGGACAGTCCCTCTCTGGAAACACCATATATTTT. This translates into CASSLGQSLSGNTIYF.

The rearrangement joins TRBV5-1 to TRBJ2-5; 7 bases match TRBD1. Per the germline V gene, CDR1 is SGHRS and CDR2 is YFSETQ. The CDR3 totals 15 residues. V lost 5 bases to trimming and J lost 0 bases; unmatched junction nucleotides: 7. DNA for the CDR3: TGCGCCAGCAGACCTGCGACAGGGAACCAAGAGACCCAGTACTTC. This sequence encodes CASRPATGNQETQYF.

Concerning this clonotype itself: Sequence at one end of the junction differs from germline and may be a read error. V and J are TRBV20-1 and TRBJ2-7, with D hard to call. The CDR3 is 8 amino acids. CDR1 DFQATT and CDR2 SNEGSKA come from the germline V gene (reference sequence). The DNA of the CDR3 is TGCAGTGCTAGAGATCCAAACTTC. Protein sequence: CSARDPNF.

This clonotype was found a few times. The rearrangement links TRBV29-1 to TRBJ1-1; TRBD1 is a possible D gene (5 bases). The germline V and J ends were trimmed by 4 bases and 1 base, with 10 bases remaining between them. Per germline, CDR1 SQVTM and CDR2 ANQGSEA. This CDR3 is 13 amino acids long. CDR3 region: CSVVWGSNTEAFF. Written as DNA, the CDR3 is TGCAGCGTTGTCTGGGGGTCGAACACTGAAGCTTTCTTT. The complete variable domain, with remaining parts taken from reference TRBV29-1 and TRBJ1-1, reads SAVISQKPSRDICQRGTSLTIQCQVDSQVTMMFWYRQQPGQSLTLIATANQGSEATYESGFVIDKFPISRPNLTFSTLTVSNMSPEDSSIYLCSVVWGSNTEAFFGQGTRLTVV.

J is TRBJ2-2 and V is TRBV4-1; possible D gene TRBD1, 5 bases. Germline CDR1 reads MGHRA; CDR2 reads YSYEKL. The CDR3 extends over 12 amino acids. V was pared by 8 bases and J by 6 bases, with 10 bases between. The CDR3: CASSGRSGELFF. The CDR3 region has the DNA TGCGCCAGCTCAGGGCGGTCCGGGGAGCTGTTTTTT.

This CDR3 is CASSQQWHGELFF. The CDR3 nucleotides are TGTGCCAGCAGTCAGCAGTGGCACGGGGAGCTGTTTTTT. The chain recombines TRBV12-3 or TRBV12-4 with TRBJ2-2; no reliable D call. V was cut by 5 bases and J by 7 bases, with 11 bases left in between. CDR3 length: 13 amino acids.

The chain uses TRBV5-4 and TRBJ2-3, with 8 positions matching TRBD2. The CDR3 is 16 amino acids. After removal of 0 bases from V and 6 bases from J, the junction contained 9 bases not matched to a gene. Germline-derived CDR1 and CDR2 are SGHNT and YYREEE (reference sequence). CDR3: CASSLVGSGGPDTQYF. The CDR3 DNA sequence: TGTGCCAGCAGCTTGGTGGGGTCGGGGGGGCCGGATACGCAGTATTTT.

The V gene is TRBV5-1, the J gene TRBJ1-2, with a possible D match to TRBD1 (5 bases). Germline V gives CDR1 SGHRS, CDR2 YFSETQ. V gave up 9 bases and J gave up 3 bases, with 12 bases separating them. This CDR3 has 12 residues. CDR3 in DNA: TGCGCCACTAGGGACGTCGACTATGGCTACACCTTC. It yields the protein CATRDVDYGYTF.

This chain joins TRBV20-1 and TRBJ1-1; D call uncertain. CDR3 length: 12 residues. V was trimmed by 3 bases and J by 5 bases, leaving 10 bases between them. The germline CDR1 and CDR2 sequences are DFQATT and SNEGSKA (reference sequence). CDR3 region: CSASLSGTEAFF. CDR3 coding DNA: TGCAGTGCTAGTCTTAGCGGAACTGAAGCTTTCTTT.

This clonotype has a count of ten or more. This chain links TRBV20-1 with TRBJ2-3; D not certain. CDR1 is DFQATT and CDR2 is SNEGSKA in the germline V gene (reference sequence). This CDR3 spans 11 amino acids. V shed 1 base and J shed 4 bases, with 3 bases lying between them. The CDR3 sequence is CSARVPDTQYF. The DNA of the CDR3 is TGCAGTGCTAGAGTTCCAGATACGCAGTATTTT.

This clonotype was detected a few times. The chain employs TRBV18 and TRBJ2-7; 9 bases agree with TRBD2. The CDR3 runs to 14 residues. The ends lost 3 bases at V and 6 bases at J; junction bases unmatched: 6. Germline loops: CDR1 KGHSH, CDR2 LQKENI. DNA of the CDR3: TGTGCCAGCTCACCGGCCGGGACTAGCTCCGAGCAGTACGTC. Protein sequence: CASSPAGTSSEQYV.

The table lists this clonotype with many counts. This chain joins TRBV5-8 and TRBJ2-4, with D tentatively TRBD2 (6 bases). Looked up from germline, CDR1 is SGHTS and CDR2 is YDEGEE. Trimming cost V 4 bases and J 5 bases, with 16 bases left between them. This CDR3 is built from 15 residues. CDR3 coding DNA: TGTGCCAGCAGCCTTTCCGGGGGAGATCAAAACATTCAGTACTTC. Translated: CASSLSGGDQNIQYF.

This clonotype was seen repeatedly, ten times or more. J is TRBJ1-5 and V is TRBV7-9, with D hard to call. Trimming cost V 5 bases and J 5 bases, with 1 base left between them. The CDR3 extends over 10 amino acids. Germline assignment: CDR1 SEHNR and CDR2 FQNEAQ (reference sequence). CDR3 sequence reads: CASSHQPQHF. In DNA, the CDR3 is TGTGCCAGCAGCCATCAGCCCCAGCATTTT.

This clonotype has only a few counts. The chain combines TRBV20-1 with TRBJ2-5; D is possibly TRBD2 (5 bases). Trimming removed 0 bases at V and 5 bases at J, with 13 bases between. There are 14 residues in the CDR3. Germline V gene sequence: CDR1 DFQATT, CDR2 SNEGSKA (reference sequence). This CDR3 is CSARDTSGAETQYF. The CDR3 bases are TGCAGTGCTAGAGATACAAGCGGAGCGGAGACCCAGTACTTC.

This clonotype was recorded a few times. The V gene is TRBV7-2, the J gene TRBJ2-5, with D hard to call. The V gene lost 3 bases and the J gene lost 5 bases, with 10 bases spanning the gap. Germline V gene lookup returns CDR1 SGHTA and CDR2 FQGNSA. This CDR3 spans 13 amino acids. CDR3 region: CASSFIFRETQYF. The CDR3 DNA is TGTGCCAGCAGCTTCATTTTCCGGGAGACCCAGTACTTC.

This chain uses TRBV4-3 with TRBJ1-4; 8 bases align to TRBD1. Germline V gene lookup returns CDR1 LGHNA and CDR2 YSLEER. The trim removed 1 base at V and 7 bases at J, leaving 5 bases unmatched. CDR3 length equals 15 residues. The CDR3 sequence is CASSQGWTGSEKLFF. DNA for the CDR3: TGCGCCAGCAGCCAAGGGTGGACAGGGAGTGAAAAACTGTTTTTT.

There are many counts of this clonotype. The chain uses TRBV12-3 or TRBV12-4 and TRBJ1-4, with 7 bases fitting TRBD1. V shed 5 bases and J 8 bases; nucleotides not matched to a gene: 5. The CDR3 length is 13 residues. CDR3 in amino acids: CASSDRVKEKLFF. The CDR3 nucleotides read TGTGCCAGCAGTGACAGGGTAAAGGAAAAACTGTTTTTT.

This clonotype was found a few times. V and J are TRBV12-3 or TRBV12-4 and TRBJ2-5; D may be TRBD1 or TRBD2 (6 bases each). V lost 5 bases to trimming and J lost 4 bases, with 14 bases between them. The CDR3 is 14 residues long. CDR3 DNA sequence: TGTGCCAGCAGTATGACAGGAGGGGCAGAGACCCAGTACTTC. It specifies CASSMTGGAETQYF.

The rearrangement uses TRBV28 and TRBJ2-5; D is possibly TRBD2 (6 bases). V shed 11 bases and J shed 5 bases, with 9 bases lying between them. CDR1 is MDHEN, CDR2 SYDVKM, per germline. The CDR3 runs to 10 residues. The CDR3 protein is CACGGETQYF. In DNA, the CDR3 is TGTGCCTGCGGAGGGGAGACCCAGTACTTC.

This clonotype was detected ten times or more. CDR3: CASSLFRNQPQHF. CDR3 in DNA: TGCGCCAGCAGCTTGTTTCGCAATCAGCCCCAGCATTTT. The chain has TRBV5-1 and TRBJ1-5; D gene ambiguous. Trimming left V 1 base short and J 2 bases short, with 4 bases between. In germline, CDR1 is SGHRS, CDR2 YFSETQ. This CDR3 is 13 amino acids long.

This clonotype was seen many times. V is TRBV6-6 and J is TRBJ1-4, with D tentatively TRBD1 (6 bases). The CDR3 totals 15 residues. Germline V gene data show CDR1 as MNHNY and CDR2 as SVGAGI (reference sequence). Between the trimmed V and J ends, which lost 0 bases and 5 bases, there was a span of 10 bases. The CDR3 DNA sequence: TGTGCCAGCAGTTACTCCGGGACAAGCAATGAAAAACTGTTTTTT. It codes for CASSYSGTSNEKLFF.